These T cell receptor beta chains were read from a single sample in a study of blood T cell repertoires in COVID-19. The protocol was immunoSEQ multiplex PCR, while the TCRdb copy is restricted to in-frame clones and leaves out a portion. The sample yields 300,000 or so clones, 88% seen once. The sample taken for sequencing was peripheral blood. Receptors were obtained from a young woman who had recovered from COVID-19. CDR3s include the opening cysteine and the closing phenylalanine or tryptophan. The D gene is left open where the match is weak. Only part of the rows carry a size: once, few, many, or a class if the clone is expanded.

abundance: once
j_gene: TRBJ2-7
d_gene: .
v_gene: TRBV5-1
CDR3nt: TGCGCCAGCAGCTTAGTACAGGGAAACTACGAGCAGTACTTC
CDR3aa: CASSLVQGNYEQYF

abundance: .
j_gene: TRBJ2-3
d_gene: TRBD2
v_gene: TRBV10-3
CDR3nt: TGTGCCATCAGCCACCCTAGCGGGGGGGGTGAAGATACGCAGTATTTT
CDR3aa: CAISHPSGGGEDTQYF

abundance: .
j_gene: TRBJ1-1
d_gene: .
v_gene: TRBV6-5
CDR3nt: TGTGCCAGCAGTTATGGCGCGGGAGAGGAAGCTTTCTTT
CDR3aa: CASSYGAGEEAFF

abundance: .
j_gene: TRBJ2-1
d_gene: TRBD2
v_gene: TRBV24-1
CDR3nt: TGTGCCACCAGTGATTTCTCGGCGGGGGGAGACAATGAGCAGTTCTTC
CDR3aa: CATSDFSAGGDNEQFF

abundance: .
j_gene: TRBJ2-7
d_gene: .
v_gene: TRBV4-2
CDR3nt: TGTGCCAGCAGCCAATCTGACAGGAGCTCCTACGAGCAGTACTTC
CDR3aa: CASSQSDRSSYEQYF

abundance: .
j_gene: TRBJ1-5
d_gene: .
v_gene: TRBV9
CDR3nt: TGTGCCAGCAGCGGCCAAGGGGATAGCAATCAGCCCCAGCATTTT
CDR3aa: CASSGQGDSNQPQHF

abundance: .
j_gene: TRBJ1-5
d_gene: .
v_gene: TRBV6-4
CDR3nt: TGTGCCAGCAGTGAAGCAGGGGTGAATCAGCCCCAGCATTTT
CDR3aa: CASSEAGVNQPQHF

abundance: .
j_gene: TRBJ1-5
d_gene: .
v_gene: TRBV13
CDR3nt: TGTGCCAGCAGCTTAGGGCCGGGTCCCTATAGCAATCAGCCCCAGCATTTT
CDR3aa: CASSLGPGPYSNQPQHF

abundance: .
j_gene: TRBJ2-1
d_gene: .
v_gene: TRBV7-2
CDR3nt: TGTGCCAGCAGCTTAAGGACAGTATACAATGAGCAGTTCTTC
CDR3aa: CASSLRTVYNEQFF

abundance: .
j_gene: TRBJ1-1
d_gene: .
v_gene: TRBV29-1
CDR3nt: TGCAGCGTTGTATGGACACTGAACACTGAAGCTTTCTTT
CDR3aa: CSVVWTLNTEAFF

abundance: .
j_gene: TRBJ2-7
d_gene: .
v_gene: TRBV2
CDR3nt: TGTGCCAGCAGACCCGGGGTGTCCTACGAGCAGTACTTC
CDR3aa: CASRPGVSYEQYF

abundance: .
j_gene: TRBJ2-1
d_gene: TRBD1
v_gene: TRBV5-4
CDR3nt: TGTGCCAGCAGCTTGGGGGGGACGACAGGGTTGCTTGAGCAGTTCTTC
CDR3aa: CASSLGGTTGLLEQFF

abundance: .
j_gene: TRBJ1-2
d_gene: TRBD1
v_gene: TRBV9
CDR3nt: TGTGCCAGCAGCCCCAGGGGGGTTGGGAGCTATGGCTACACCTTC
CDR3aa: CASSPRGVGSYGYTF

abundance: .
j_gene: TRBJ2-5
d_gene: .
v_gene: TRBV6-1
CDR3nt: TGTGCCAGCAGTGAAGTGGCTAGGGGTTTACAAGAGACCCAGTACTTC
CDR3aa: CASSEVARGLQETQYF

abundance: .
j_gene: TRBJ1-2
d_gene: TRBD1
v_gene: TRBV7-3
CDR3nt: TGTGCCAGCAGCGCCGGGACAGACTATGGCTACACCTTC
CDR3aa: CASSAGTDYGYTF

abundance: .
j_gene: TRBJ2-6
d_gene: TRBD1
v_gene: TRBV7-3
CDR3nt: TGTGCCAGCAGCCCACTCTCCCCGGGGACAGGTGGATCTGGGGCCAACGTCCTGACTTTC
CDR3aa: CASSPLSPGTGGSGANVLTF

abundance: .
j_gene: TRBJ2-5
d_gene: .
v_gene: TRBV7-2
CDR3nt: TGTGCCAGCAGCCCTGCCGGACACGGCGAGACCCAGTACTTC
CDR3aa: CASSPAGHGETQYF

abundance: .
j_gene: TRBJ2-2
d_gene: .
v_gene: TRBV7-3
CDR3nt: TGTGCCAGCAGCTTATTCATGAACACCGGGGAGCTGTTTTTT
CDR3aa: CASSLFMNTGELFF